The clone carrying this TCR beta chain was observed at least ten times. Its antigen is still unknown. TCRdb independently ran MiXCR on the 5' RACE reads; one entry per CDR3 protein. The data show about 90,000 distinct CDR3 sequences, about 9% seen once. The data originate from a study of CD8 T cells in ankylosing spondylitis. This CDR3 spans 14 amino acids. V lost 4 bases, J lost 2 bases, and 14 bases lay in between. Germline values: CDR1 DFQATT, CDR2 SNEGSKA (reference sequence). Study outcomes and limitations: In reactive arthritis synovial fluid and blood, some motif variants had been reported before. What appeared characteristic of ankylosing spondylitis blood was a TCR beta motif of 7 or 8 highly homologous variants.

The TCR originated in a male donor with ankylosing spondylitis. J is TRBJ1-2 and V is TRBV20-1, with D tentatively TRBD1 (6 bases). Source material: blood, either unsorted or a sorted T cell fraction (not recorded which). In nucleotides, the CDR3 is TGCAGTGCTACCGGGACACATATGAACTATGGCTACACCTTC. Encoded protein: CSATGTHMNYGYTF.